The sequence of this T cell receptor (beta chain) was determined in a study of T cell responses to AZD1222 COVID-19 vaccine (dated by TCRdb to the early 2020s). Regarding the complete study: TCR sequencing was performed for about 240 trial participants, of whom about 200 were given two doses of AZD1222 and approximately 25 were given two doses of MenACWY control vaccine. Enrollment into the trials was organized by age into subgroups of 18-55, 56-69 and 70-plus years, and those subgroups contained roughly 150, 30 and 60 TCR-sequenced participants, respectively.

The CDR3 regions of human TCRbeta chains were analyzed by immunosequencing. As for how the authors treated the data: Repertoire TCRs were matched against a reference library of SARS-CoV-2-specific TCRs generated with the MIRA antigen-specificity platform. Breadth meant the fraction of unique TCRs that were SARS-CoV-2-associated, whereas depth meant the fraction of total T cells that were SARS-CoV-2-associated. Each spike-specific TCR was assigned to its reactive spike region and to a CD4 or CD8 class using the MIRA data. Log10-transformed breadth and depth values were compared by one-way ANOVA with Sidak's multiple comparisons tests. Sourced from immuneACCESS, this table was stored by TCRdb with only in-frame sequences that have V and J called. A share of the clones is absent; for the studies checked, an unresolved V gene accounts for under half, and the remainder has no known explanation. For V, J and clone size, that table is used; D and trimming come from the DNA. The sample contains about 160,000 clones, about 90% of them found a single time. The ten top clones hold more than 1% of the sample.

Trimming at the junction amounts to 3 bases on V and 0 bases on J, and the germline ends lie 9 bases apart. Per the germline V gene (reference sequence), PRHDT is the CDR1 and FYEKMQ is the CDR2. The CDR3 has 15 amino acids, counting the end cysteine and phenylalanine. Left in the record is the CDR3 DNA by itself, 45 bases read in frame from the first base. Study-wide conclusions, independent of this receptor: Because no day 14 peak-response samples were available, repertoires were characterized only after the peak T cell response. Reportedly, almost half of the unique spike-specific TCRs recognized epitopes lying outside the regions that are mutated in the B.1.351 and B.1.1.7 variants. Participants were mostly white British and included more females than males, and it was suggested by the authors that clonal diversity may have been underestimated. After two AZD1222 doses, both the breadth and the depth of spike-specific TCRs were significantly higher than at day 0 and than in MenACWY recipients. The whole spike protein was spanned by vaccine-associated CD4 TCRs, and dominant responses were seen in regions 160-218 and 743-854. In the small 56-69-year group, the increase in depth fell short of significance, most likely because of low power. Only five to seven AZD1222 recipients were SARS-CoV-2 seropositive at baseline, limiting conclusions about previously exposed vaccinees.

Reading the label with the study, this specimen's time point is: about 28 days (+/-7) after the second vaccine dose. Because spike-specific TCR depth and breadth did not differ between the two schedules, AZD1222 recipients who got a second dose at roughly 4 weeks were pooled with those who got a second dose at roughly 12 weeks. Vaccinee samples came from UK trials COV001 and COV002, including a single-blind randomized controlled phase 2/3 trial of AZD1222 (ChAdOx1 nCoV-19) in healthy adults. For TCRbeta chain sequencing, PBMC samples from trial participants were taken at day 0 and at day 28 after the second dose. In regard to this clone: Its target antigen remains unknown. Nothing much larger sits one base from this clone, and base qualities are not available.

Material: peripheral blood, obtained 28 days after the second AZD1222 dose. The sequence is built from TRBV13 and TRBJ1-3; no D gene is confidently identified. This sequence originates from an adult who received the AZD1222 COVID-19 vaccine. The CDR3 has the sequence CASSFRGNSGNTIYF. The DNA reads as follows: TGTGCCAGCAGCTTTCGGGGTAACTCTGGAAACACCATATATTTT. The full variable domain, with segments outside the CDR3 supplied by the reference TRBV13 and TRBJ1-3 proteins, appears as AAGVIQSPRHLIKEKRETATLKCYPIPRHDTVYWYQQGPGQDPQFLISFYEKMQSDKGSIPDRFSAQQFSDYHSELNMSSLELGDSALYFCASSFRGNSGNTIYFGEGSWLTVV.